This T cell receptor beta chain came from a study of human T cells and chemical hapten exposure. Turning to the study itself: Slight volume differences across pooled libraries mainly accounted for varying per-sample TCR yields. The study's findings and limits: TCRs above 1 in 1000 frequency did not change with DPC sensitization.

Per the germline V gene, CDR1 is SGHTA and CDR2 is FQGNSA. V gave up 0 bases and J gave up 5 bases, with 8 bases separating them. The CDR3 spans 13 residues. This clonotype was recorded a few times. Its target is not known. For the library, individual cDNA molecules each received unique molecular identifiers. Under the authors' procedure: Per sample, the median was about 95,000 TCRs, with values from about 24,000 to 680,000. One entry per CDR3 protein results from TCRdb running MiXCR on the 5' RACE reads. TCRdb's processing, not the authors' own work, is the source of the V and J calls. Among more than 140,000 distinct CDR3 sequences listed, around 4.1% were seen once. From whole blood left unfractionated, total RNA was extracted.

The chain carries TRBV7-2 and TRBJ2-7; D perhaps matches TRBD2 (6 bases). The receptor comes from a female donor in good health. The CDR3, as DNA: TGTGCCAGCAGCTTAGCGGTAGCGGACGAGCAGTACTTC. Translation gives CASSLAVADEQYF.